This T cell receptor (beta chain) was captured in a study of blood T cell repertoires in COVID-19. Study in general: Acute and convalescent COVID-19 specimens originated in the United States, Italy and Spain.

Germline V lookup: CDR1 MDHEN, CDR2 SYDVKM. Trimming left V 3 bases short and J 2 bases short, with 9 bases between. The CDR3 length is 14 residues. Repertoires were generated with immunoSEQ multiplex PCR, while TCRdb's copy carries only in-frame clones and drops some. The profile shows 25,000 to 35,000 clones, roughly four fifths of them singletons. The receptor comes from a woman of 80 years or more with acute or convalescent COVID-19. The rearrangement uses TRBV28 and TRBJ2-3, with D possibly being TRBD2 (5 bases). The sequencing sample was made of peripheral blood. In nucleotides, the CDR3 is TGTGCCAGCAGTTTTTGGGGAGACACAGATACGCAGTATTTT. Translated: CASSFWGDTDTQYF. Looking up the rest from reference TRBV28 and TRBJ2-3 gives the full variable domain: DVKVTQSSRYLVKRTGEKVFLECVQDMDHENMFWYRQDPGLGLRLIYFSYDVKMKEKGDIPEGYSVSREKKERFSLILESASTNQTSMYLCASSFWGDTDTQYFGPGTRLTVL.